The 23 T cell receptor beta chains in this list originate from one sample, sequenced in a study of blood T cell repertoires in COVID-19. Assay: immunoSEQ multiplex PCR; the TCRdb copy retains only in-frame clones and omits some. The sample lists 55,000 to 80,000 clones; approximately 82% were seen once. Sequencing used peripheral blood. The receptors derive from a man aged 50-59 years with active COVID-19.

V is TRBV3-1 (or the pseudogene TRBV3-2) and J is TRBJ2-1; 9 bases are a match to TRBD2. Trimming removed 0 bases from V and 15 bases from J; junction bases left unmatched: 12. Germline-derived CDR1 and CDR2 are LGHDT and YNNKEL (reference sequence). The CDR3 covers 15 residues. The CDR3 is CASSQDWGSGGNRFF. As DNA, the CDR3 is TGTGCCAGCAGCCAAGATTGGGGTAGCGGGGGAAATCGGTTCTTC.

The V and J genes are TRBV7-6 and TRBJ2-5; 8 bases fit TRBD2. The V segment lost 5 bases and the J segment 7 bases; nucleotides outside the gene matches: 12. Germline CDR1 is SGHVS and CDR2 is FNYEAQ. This CDR3 is 15 amino acids long. CDR3 sequence reads: CASSVARGVFGTQYF. CDR3 sequence (DNA): TGTGCCAGCAGCGTCGCGCGGGGGGTTTTTGGGACCCAGTACTTC.

The rearrangement uses TRBV5-1 and TRBJ2-7; tentative D call: TRBD1 (6 bases). Trimming left V 5 bases short and J 5 bases short, with 14 bases between. From germline, CDR1 is SGHRS and CDR2 YFSETQ. This CDR3 is built from 13 residues. The CDR3 DNA reads as TGCGCCAGCAGTCGCGAACAGGGCCACGAGCAGTACTTC. Protein product: CASSREQGHEQYF.

The chain's CDR3 is CASRELSGNTIYF. The DNA of the CDR3 is TGTGCCAGCAGAGAACTCTCTGGAAACACCATATATTTT. J is TRBJ1-3 and V is TRBV13; no clear D. The V and J ends lost 6 bases and 0 bases respectively, with 6 bases between them. The CDR3 loop spans 13 amino acids. The germline CDR1 and CDR2 sequences are PRHDT and FYEKMQ (reference sequence).

The J gene is TRBJ2-5, the V gene TRBV7-2; 7 nucleotides agree with TRBD2. The CDR3 consists of 16 residues. Germline CDR1 and CDR2: SGHTA and FQGNSA. V gave up 5 bases and J gave up 2 bases; unmatched junction bases: 11. CDR3 amino acids: CASSPAATSPQETQYF. The CDR3 bases are TGTGCCAGCAGCCCAGCGGCGACTAGCCCTCAAGAGACCCAGTACTTC.

The chain joins TRBV19 to TRBJ1-2; the match to TRBD1 covers 8 bases. J gave up 3 bases and V 5 bases, and 5 bases lay outside the gene matches. The germline CDR1 and CDR2 sequences are LNHDA and SQIVND (reference sequence). The CDR3 covers 14 residues. In DNA, the CDR3 is TGTGCCAGTAGTGTAGGACAGGGAGACTATGGCTACACCTTC. It codes for CASSVGQGDYGYTF.

The rearrangement uses TRBV5-4 and TRBJ2-1; 7 nucleotides align to TRBD2. J lost 0 bases, V lost 0 bases, and 3 bases had no gene match. This CDR3 contains 16 residues. Per germline, CDR1 SGHNT and CDR2 YYREEE (reference sequence). The DNA of the CDR3 is TGTGCCAGCAGCTTGGATCTAGCGGCCTCCTACAATGAGCAGTTCTTC. It yields the protein CASSLDLAASYNEQFF.

The rearrangement joins TRBV7-8 to TRBJ2-4; 14 bases agree with TRBD2. CDR3 length: 16 residues. Germline V gene sequence: CDR1 SGHVS, CDR2 FQNEAQ. V dropped 1 base and J dropped 9; count of bases not matched to a gene: 5. The CDR3 is CASSLGLAGGPGIQYF. The DNA for the CDR3 is TGTGCCAGCAGCTTAGGACTAGCGGGGGGGCCCGGCATTCAGTACTTC. Variable domain in full (rest from reference TRBV7-8 and TRBJ2-4): GAGVSQSPRYKVAKRGQDVALRCDPISGHVSLFWYQQALGQGPEFLTYFQNEAQLDKSGLPSDRFFAERPEGSVSTLKIQRTQQEDSAVYLCASSLGLAGGPGIQYFGAGTRLSVL.

The chain has TRBV3-1 (or the pseudogene TRBV3-2) and TRBJ2-2, with a possible D match to TRBD2 (6 bases). Germline V lookup: CDR1 LGHDT, CDR2 YNNKEL (reference sequence). The CDR3 runs 15 residues. V was trimmed by 7 bases and J by 1 base, leaving 13 bases between them. The DNA of the CDR3 is TGTGCCAGCACCCCCATGGGGGGGAACACCGGGGAGCTGTTTTTT. Its translation is CASTPMGGNTGELFF.

V and J are TRBV7-7 and TRBJ2-1; 14 bases align to TRBD2. Germline-derived CDR1 and CDR2 are SSHAT and FNYEAQ (reference sequence). This CDR3 comprises 17 residues. V shed 3 bases and J 5 bases; nucleotides not matched to a gene: 6. The chain's CDR3 is CASSFGLAGGGHNEQFF. In DNA form, the CDR3 reads TGTGCCAGCAGCTTTGGACTAGCGGGAGGAGGTCACAATGAGCAGTTCTTC.

The J gene is TRBJ2-7, the V gene TRBV19; TRBD1 matches at 7 bases. The CDR3 is 15 residues long. With V trimmed by 1 base and J by 1 base, 4 bases remained unmatched. CDR1 is LNHDA, CDR2 SQIVND, per germline (reference sequence). The CDR3 DNA follows: TGTGCCAGTAGTATAGCACGGACAGGATCCTACGAGCAGTACTTC. Translation gives CASSIARTGSYEQYF.

The rearrangement uses TRBV2 and TRBJ2-4; 8 bases are shared with TRBD1. J gave up 3 bases and V 6 bases, and 4 bases lay outside the gene matches. CDR3 length: 14 amino acids. Germline V gene data show CDR1 as SNHLY and CDR2 as FYNNEI. The CDR3 nucleotides are TGTGCCAGCAGCGACACAGGGGGCAAAAACATTCAGTACTTC. Protein: CASSDTGGKNIQYF.

The rearrangement uses TRBV4-2 and TRBJ2-1; 8 bases match TRBD2. This CDR3 region has 17 residues. Per the germline V gene, CDR1 is LGHNA and CDR2 is YNFKEQ. The V gene end was trimmed by 1 base and the J gene end by 2 bases; junction bases not matched to a gene: 7. The CDR3, as DNA: TGTGCCAGCAGCCAAGTTCATACGGGGGGGCCCTACAATGAGCAGTTCTTC. Translated: CASSQVHTGGPYNEQFF.

The rearrangement uses TRBV19 and TRBJ2-3; perhaps TRBD2 as D (5 bases). The CDR3 runs to 14 residues. CDR1 and CDR2 from the germline V gene are LNHDA and SQIVND (reference sequence). The V end was cut by 6 bases, the J end by 1 base, with 11 bases between. The CDR3 DNA is TGTGCCAGTAGGACTGGACTGGGCACAGATACGCAGTATTTT. Translating gives CASRTGLGTDTQYF. The variable domain in full, with the rest retrieved from reference TRBV19 and TRBJ2-3, is DGGITQSPKYLFRKEGQNVTLSCEQNLNHDAMYWYRQDPGQGLRLIYYSQIVNDFQKGDIAEGYSVSREKKESFPLTVTSAQKNPTAFYLCASRTGLGTDTQYFGPGTRLTVL.

The J gene is TRBJ2-7, the V gene TRBV4-3; TRBD1 matches 7 bases. V lost 4 bases to trimming and J lost 3 bases; unmatched junction nucleotides: 3. Germline V CDR1 and CDR2: LGHNA, YSLEER. This CDR3 region has 13 residues. Written as DNA, the CDR3 is TGCGCCAGCAGCCCCTGGACAGGCTACGAGCAGTACTTC. Protein product: CASSPWTGYEQYF.

The chain recombines TRBV11-1 with TRBJ2-1, with 8 positions matching TRBD2. V gave up 5 bases and J gave up 7 bases; unmatched junction bases: 4. CDR3 length: 13 amino acids. Germline values: CDR1 SGHAT, CDR2 FQDESV (reference sequence). The CDR3 bases are TGTGCCAGCAGCCAGCAGCGGGAGAATGAGCAGTTCTTC. Translation: CASSQQRENEQFF.

The rearrangement joins TRBV5-1 to TRBJ1-1; tentative D call: TRBD1 (5 bases). Per the germline V gene, CDR1 is SGHRS and CDR2 is YFSETQ. V was shortened by 4 bases and J by 5 bases, with 6 bases between the two germline ends. The CDR3 has 11 amino acids. DNA of the CDR3: TGCGCCAGCAGCGGGGGGACTGAAGCTTTCTTT. It codes for CASSGGTEAFF.

This chain joins TRBV5-4 and TRBJ2-3, with unresolved D. CDR3 length: 14 residues. V was pared by 4 bases and J by 4 bases, with 13 bases between. Germline V lookup: CDR1 SGHNT, CDR2 YYREEE (reference sequence). CDR3 protein: CASSPPPPADTQYF. The DNA of the CDR3 is TGTGCCAGCAGCCCCCCCCCTCCGGCAGATACGCAGTATTTT. Combining the CDR3 with reference TRBV5-4 and TRBJ2-3 gives the whole variable domain ETGVTQSPTHLIKTRGQQVTLRCSSQSGHNTVSWYQQALGQGPQFIFQYYREEENGRGNFPPRFSGLQFPNYSSELNVNALELDDSALYLCASSPPPPADTQYFGPGTRLTVL.

The V call is TRBV12-5, the J call TRBJ2-5; 14 nucleotides line up with TRBD2. The germline gives CDR1 LGHNT, CDR2 FRNRAP. This CDR3 has 18 residues. Trimming cost V 1 base and J 5 bases; bases outside gene matches: 9. The CDR3 DNA reads TGTGCTAGTGGTTTGGGATTAAGACTAGCGGGGGGGGGCGAGACCCAGTACTTC. Encoded protein: CASGLGLRLAGGGETQYF.

The rearrangement links TRBV19 to TRBJ2-3; TRBD2 aligns across 8 bases. CDR3 size: 16 residues. The V gene's germline CDR1 is LNHDA and CDR2 SQIVND (reference sequence). The trim removed 3 bases at V and 1 base at J, leaving 6 bases unmatched. The DNA for the CDR3 is TGTGCCAGTAGTATCCCCGGGGGGGCCGGCACAGATACGCAGTATTTT. Its translation is CASSIPGGAGTDTQYF.

The chain links TRBV5-6 to TRBJ1-1; D call uncertain. The germline V gene encodes CDR1 SGHDT and CDR2 YYEEEE. The CDR3 covers 14 residues. V was shortened by 0 bases and J by 3 bases, with 9 bases between the two germline ends. The CDR3 reads CASSLGAKDTEAFF. The CDR3 DNA sequence: TGTGCCAGCAGCTTGGGGGCAAAGGACACTGAAGCTTTCTTT.

This clone came up once. The V call is TRBV3-1 (or the pseudogene TRBV3-2), the J call TRBJ2-1, with 11 bases that match TRBD2. Trimming cost V 3 bases and J 10 bases; bases outside gene matches: 5. From germline, CDR1 is LGHDT and CDR2 YNNKEL (reference sequence). This CDR3 spans 14 amino acids. For the CDR3, the DNA is TGTGCCAGCAGCCACTTTAGCGGGAGGGCCGAGCAGTTCTTC. Its translation: CASSHFSGRAEQFF.

This chain connects TRBV7-2 to TRBJ2-3, with D possibly matching TRBD2 (6 bases). With 5 bases removed from V and 6 bases from J, the gap between germline ends came to 12 bases. CDR1 and CDR2 (germline): SGHTA, FQGNSA. This CDR3 has 13 residues. The CDR3 reads CASSPGSLDTQYF. The CDR3 region has the DNA TGTGCCAGCAGCCCCGGGAGTTTGGATACGCAGTATTTT.